This entry describes one TCR beta chain. Repertoires were generated with immunoSEQ multiplex PCR, while TCRdb's copy carries only in-frame clones and drops some. The table has a few hundred thousand clones, 80% to 90% seen once. The data stem from a study of blood T cell repertoires in COVID-19. V gave up 7 bases and J gave up 8 bases; unmatched junction bases: 9. The CDR3 has 14 residues. Germline loops: CDR1 MDHEN, CDR2 SYDVKM. The TCR originated in a man aged 30 to 39 who had recovered from COVID-19. Sequencing was done on a sample of PBMCs or T cells enriched from blood (not recorded which). This chain joins TRBV28 and TRBJ1-3, with 9 positions matching TRBD1. The CDR3 sequence is CASTYPGQGDTIYF. CDR3 nucleotides: TGTGCCAGCACCTACCCGGGACAGGGAGACACCATATATTTT.